Given below is one T cell receptor beta chain in context. The data derive from a study of blood T cell repertoires in COVID-19. Libraries were prepared by immunoSEQ multiplex PCR; TCRdb keeps only in-frame clonotypes and omits some of them. Of approximately 200,000 clones in the sample, around 87% were seen once. Enrolled through a virtual design, the participants were between 18 and 89 years of age and came from 24 US areas. The CDR3 is 14 residues long. CDR1 is MDHEN, CDR2 SYDVKM, per germline. With 6 bases clipped from V and 5 bases from J, the junction kept 9 bases outside the gene matches. The TCR was taken from a woman in her 30s who had recovered from COVID-19. Sequencing used PBMCs or T cells enriched from blood (not recorded which). The chain is built from TRBV28 and TRBJ2-5; 7 nucleotides align to TRBD1. Here the CDR3 DNA reads TGTGCCAGCAGGATACCTGACAGGGTGGAGACCCAGTACTTC. It translates to CASRIPDRVETQYF.